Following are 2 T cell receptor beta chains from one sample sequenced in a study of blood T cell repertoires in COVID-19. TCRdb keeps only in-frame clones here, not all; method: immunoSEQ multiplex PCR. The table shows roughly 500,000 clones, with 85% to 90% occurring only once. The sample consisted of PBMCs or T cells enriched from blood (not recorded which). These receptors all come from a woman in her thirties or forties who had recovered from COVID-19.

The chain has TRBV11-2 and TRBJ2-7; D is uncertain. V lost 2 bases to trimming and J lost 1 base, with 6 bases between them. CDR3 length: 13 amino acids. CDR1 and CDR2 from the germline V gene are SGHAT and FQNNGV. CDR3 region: CASSLLESYEQYF. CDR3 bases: TGTGCCAGCAGCTTACTTGAGTCCTACGAGCAGTACTTC. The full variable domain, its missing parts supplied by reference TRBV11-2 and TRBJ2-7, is EAGVAQSPRYKIIEKRQSVAFWCNPISGHATLYWYQQILGQGPKLLIQFQNNGVVDDSQLPKDRFSAERLKGVDSTLKIQPAKLEDSAVYLCASSLLESYEQYFGPGTRLTVT.

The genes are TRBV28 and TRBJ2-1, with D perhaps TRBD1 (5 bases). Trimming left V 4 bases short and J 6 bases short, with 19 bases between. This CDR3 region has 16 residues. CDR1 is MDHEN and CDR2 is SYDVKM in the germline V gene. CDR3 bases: TGTGCCAGCAGTTCCCCGACAGAGAGGAAACCCAATGAGCAGTTCTTC. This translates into CASSSPTERKPNEQFF. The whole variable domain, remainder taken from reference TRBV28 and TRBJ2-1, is DVKVTQSSRYLVKRTGEKVFLECVQDMDHENMFWYRQDPGLGLRLIYFSYDVKMKEKGDIPEGYSVSREKKERFSLILESASTNQTSMYLCASSSPTERKPNEQFFGPGTRLTVL.